This TCR beta chain was documented in a study of vaccination and CD4 T cells after COVID-19. Overall study: Convalescent patients gave post-COVID blood a median approximately 94 days post-diagnosis, range 35 to 161. Treatment of control cultures consisted of a CEFX pool, an HIV-1 Nef pool, or no peptide. Study results and limitations: Spike mono-reactive status applied to 304 of 307 vaccine-specific clones in convalescent patients.

Treatment denoted: roughly 10-day PBMC culture with coronavirus spike peptide pools or control peptides (ViraFEST assay). The germline CDR1 and CDR2 sequences are LGHNA and YNFKEQ. CDR3 size: 16 residues. Trimming removed 1 base from V and 3 bases from J, with 15 bases in between. At the Johns Hopkins FTIC core, DNA taken from cultured CD4+ T cells was sequenced by way of the Oncomine TCR Beta short-read assay. TCRdb re-analysed the PCR reads in MiXCR, keeping a single row per CDR3 protein. The data show approximately 13,000 distinct CDR3 sequences, around 29% seen once. This clonotype was counted between two and nine times. Antigen: not known.

The sequence was collected from a human donor who received a COVID-19 vaccine. Sample: CD4+ T cells from blood, cultured in vitro, taken before SARS-CoV-2 vaccination. This rearrangement joins TRBV4-2 to TRBJ1-1, with D unresolved. The CDR3 reads CASSQVIPNFDTEAFF. Written as DNA, the CDR3 is TGTGCCAGCAGCCAAGTCATCCCCAATTTTGACACTGAAGCTTTCTTT.